This TCR beta chain is from a study of blood T cell repertoires in COVID-19. In the study overall: Samples came from the United States, Italy and Spain, spanning acute and convalescent COVID-19.

Sequenced by immunoSEQ multiplex PCR; TCRdb stores in-frame clones only, minus some. The sample has about 270,000 clones; roughly 90% are singletons. Trimming removed 8 bases from V and 7 bases from J; junction bases left unmatched: 5. This CDR3 contains 12 residues. CDR1 is SGHAT and CDR2 is FQNNGV in the germline V gene. This chain links TRBV11-2 with TRBJ2-4, with TRBD2 matching over 7 bases. This receptor was obtained from a woman aged 55-70 years who had recovered from COVID-19. The sample consisted of PBMCs or T cells enriched from blood (not recorded which). In nucleotides, the CDR3 is TGTGCCAGCTCCTCCGGGGGGAACATTCAGTACTTC. Translating gives CASSSGGNIQYF.